This entry is about one T cell receptor (beta chain). This CDR3 contains 14 residues. V shed 2 bases and J shed 2 bases, with 8 bases lying between them. CDR1 and CDR2 (germline): MNHEY, SMNVEV (reference sequence). These data are taken from a study of blood T cells in healthy people across ages. Then a second PCR, running about 6 to 11 cycles, was carried out with a sample-barcoded 5' primer and a J-beta primer mix. Each CDR3 protein gets one entry after TCRdb re-called the 5' RACE reads with MiXCR. This sample has roughly 1.5 million distinct CDR3 sequences; 42% occur once, and the top ten carry about 4%.

V and J are TRBV27 and TRBJ2-3, with a tentative D call TRBD1 (5 bases). The receptor's source is a woman aged 18-35 years in good health. Sequenced: blood. The CDR3 DNA reads TGTGCCAGCAGTTTAATAGGGGACACAGATACGCAGTATTTT. Amino acid sequence: CASSLIGDTDTQYF.